This T cell receptor (beta chain) is from a study of OX40 agonist ivuxolimab in advanced cancers. This table comes from immunoSEQ multiplex PCR, and its TCRdb copy is limited to in-frame clones, with some not included. Of approximately 78,000 clones listed, approximately 85% were seen once; the top ten hold less than 8%. The V gene's germline CDR1 is MNHNY and CDR2 SVGAGI (reference sequence). The ends were cut back, 3 bases at V and 3 bases at J, with 9 bases in the middle. CDR3 length: 13 amino acids. The specimen was CD4+ or CD8+ T cells sorted from blood, collected in a trial of the OX40 agonist ivuxolimab. The chain joins TRBV6-6 to TRBJ2-7, with D hard to call. The source is an adult with an advanced solid tumor such as melanoma, head and neck, liver or kidney cancer. CDR3 DNA sequence: TGTGCCAGCAGTTATGAACAGTTCTACGAGCAGTACTTC. The encoded protein is CASSYEQFYEQYF.